This TCR beta chain was recovered during a study of CXCR3-negative and CXCR3-positive naive CD8 T cells. With UMI labels, 5' RACE was used to prepare the TRB cDNA libraries. For each CDR3 protein, TCRdb gives one entry from its re-call of the 5' RACE reads, without DNA. The table for this sample gives 100,000 to 150,000 distinct CDR3 sequences. CDR3 length: 15 residues. CDR1 and CDR2 (germline): LGHNA, YSLEER. The V call is TRBV4-3, the J call TRBJ2-7; TCRdb outputs TRBD1, but without DNA this stays unchecked. The sequencing input was naive CXCR3- CD8+ T cells from blood. Subset: CD45RO-CCR7+CD27+CD95- naive CD8+ T cells lacking CXCR3 (TNR3-). The source of this sequence is a human donor in good health. Some clones in this sample may be carry-over from other donors' samples. The CDR3 loop is CASSQATGPFYEQYF.